Given below is one T cell receptor beta chain in context. Its target is not known. This record belongs to a study of cytomegalovirus exposure and HLA in healthy donors. As for the study in general: A later analysis reported the approximately 120 validation repertoires used the same platform as the roughly 670 first-cohort repertoires.

Method: immunoSEQ multiplex PCR; TCRdb's copy keeps in-frame clones and lacks some. The table lists 250,000 or so clones, over 75% of them singletons, with around 12% in the top ten. General study results and limits: In the roughly 120 validation repertoires, a later analysis found that first-cohort TCR clusters tended to co-occur. There were 160 or so TCR beta chains listed as cytomegalovirus-associated. In vitro testing confirmed a few CMV-associated chains as specific for CMV antigens.

In germline, CDR1 is SQVTM, CDR2 ANQGSEA. The CDR3 is 13 amino acids. Deletions cut 4 bases from V and 0 bases from J, with 9 bases between. The TCR was taken from a man younger than 30 in good health and CMV-seropositive. The sequenced sample was PBMCs. V usage is TRBV29-1 and J usage is TRBJ1-1; D not resolved. CDR3 nucleotides: TGCAGCGTTGTAGGGCAGTTGAACACTGAAGCTTTCTTT. Its translation is CSVVGQLNTEAFF. The full variable domain, completed using reference TRBV29-1 and TRBJ1-1, is SAVISQKPSRDICQRGTSLTIQCQVDSQVTMMFWYRQQPGQSLTLIATANQGSEATYESGFVIDKFPISRPNLTFSTLTVSNMSPEDSSIYLCSVVGQLNTEAFFGQGTRLTVV.